This T cell receptor beta chain was retrieved from a study of OX40 agonist ivuxolimab in advanced cancers. General study points: Clonal expansion from baseline to week 6 occurred in both CD4+ and CD8+ T cells. CD8+ T cells showed, on average, more clonal expansion than CD4+ cells.

The CDR3 extends over 14 amino acids. With respect to this clone: The target antigen is unknown.

Samples were taken at baseline and on day 1 of cycles 4 and 7. The protocol was immunoSEQ multiplex PCR, while the TCRdb copy is restricted to in-frame clones and leaves out a portion. Of over 55,000 clones listed, approximately 79% are singletons. The sample in question was CD4+ or CD8+ T cells sorted from blood, obtained in a trial of the OX40 agonist ivuxolimab. This TCR came from an adult with an advanced solid tumor such as melanoma, head and neck, liver or kidney cancer. The chain carries TRBV21-1 and TRBJ2-7. TRBV21-1 is a pseudogene segment. This chain's CDR3 is CASSKDGLGYEQYF. CDR3 DNA sequence: TGTGCCAGCAGCAAAGATGGGCTCGGGTACGAGCAGTACTTC.